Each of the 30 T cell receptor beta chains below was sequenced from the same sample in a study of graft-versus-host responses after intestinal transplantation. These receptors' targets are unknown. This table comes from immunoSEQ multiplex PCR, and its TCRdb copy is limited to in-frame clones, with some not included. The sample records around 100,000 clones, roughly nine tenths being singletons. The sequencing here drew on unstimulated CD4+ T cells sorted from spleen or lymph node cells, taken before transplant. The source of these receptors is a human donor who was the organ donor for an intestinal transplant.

The CDR3 protein is CASSQVVQGSSYGYTF. CDR3 bases: TGCGCCAGCAGCCAAGTTGTACAGGGGTCTTCCTATGGCTACACCTTC. The chain is built from TRBV4-1 and TRBJ1-2; the match to TRBD1 covers 7 bases. The CDR3 has 16 residues. Germline trimming cut 1 base from V and 4 bases from J; bases unmatched to any gene: 9. Germline V CDR1 and CDR2: MGHRA, YSYEKL.

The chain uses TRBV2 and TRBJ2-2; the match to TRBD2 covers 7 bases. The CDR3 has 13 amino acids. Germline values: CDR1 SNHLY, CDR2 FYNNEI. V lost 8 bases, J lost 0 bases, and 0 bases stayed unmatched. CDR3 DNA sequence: TGTGCCAGCCGGGGGGCGAACACCGGGGAGCTGTTTTTT. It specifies CASRGANTGELFF.

The CDR3 DNA sequence: TGTGCCAGCAGTCCAAACCCCTACGAGCAGTACTTC. This encodes CASSPNPYEQYF. The J gene is TRBJ2-7, the V gene TRBV27; no clear D. V shed 5 bases and J shed 2 bases, with 7 bases lying between them. This CDR3 is 12 amino acids long. CDR1 and CDR2 from the germline V gene are MNHEY and SMNVEV (reference sequence).

The chain's CDR3 is CATSRGPTGTGALSGGYTF. CDR3 nucleotide sequence: TGTGCCACCAGCAGAGGCCCGACGGGGACAGGGGCACTATCGGGAGGCTACACCTTC. The rearrangement links TRBV15 to TRBJ1-2, with TRBD1 matching 10 bases. The germline V gene encodes CDR1 LNHNV and CDR2 YYDKDF (reference sequence). CDR3 size: 19 residues. The junction had 19 bases not matched to a gene; V was cut back by 1 base and J by 8 bases.

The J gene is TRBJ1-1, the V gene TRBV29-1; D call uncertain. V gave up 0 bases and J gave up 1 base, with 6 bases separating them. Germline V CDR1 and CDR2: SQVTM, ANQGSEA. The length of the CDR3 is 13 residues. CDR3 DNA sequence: TGCAGCGTTGAAGAGATGGAGAACACTGAAGCTTTCTTT. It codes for CSVEEMENTEAFF.

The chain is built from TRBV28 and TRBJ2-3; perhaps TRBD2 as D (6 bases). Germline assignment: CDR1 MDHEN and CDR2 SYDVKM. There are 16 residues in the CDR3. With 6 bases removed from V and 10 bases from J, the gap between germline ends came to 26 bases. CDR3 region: CASSSPPSGGEVAQYF. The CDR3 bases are TGTGCCAGCAGCTCCCCCCCGTCCGGGGGAGAGGTGGCGCAGTATTTT.

The CDR3 loop reads CASSLDPGAYGNTIYF. In DNA form, the CDR3 reads TGCGCCAGCAGCTTGGATCCGGGGGCTTATGGAAACACCATATATTTT. This chain connects TRBV5-1 to TRBJ1-3; a possible D gene is TRBD1 (6 bases). The CDR3 consists of 16 residues. Germline lookup yields CDR1 SGHRS and CDR2 YFSETQ. The germline V and J ends were trimmed by 0 bases and 3 bases, with 13 bases remaining between them.

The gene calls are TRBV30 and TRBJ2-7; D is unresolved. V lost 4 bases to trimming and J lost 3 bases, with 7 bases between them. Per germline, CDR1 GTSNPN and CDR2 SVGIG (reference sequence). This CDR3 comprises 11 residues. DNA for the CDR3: TGTGCCTGGAAGTTTCACTACGAGCAGTACTTC. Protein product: CAWKFHYEQYF. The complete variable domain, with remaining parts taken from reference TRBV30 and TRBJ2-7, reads SQTIHQWPATLVQPVGSPLSLECTVEGTSNPNLYWYRQAAGRGLQLLFYSVGIGQISSEVPQNLSASRPQDRQFILSSKKLLLSDSGFYLCAWKFHYEQYFGPGTRLTVT.

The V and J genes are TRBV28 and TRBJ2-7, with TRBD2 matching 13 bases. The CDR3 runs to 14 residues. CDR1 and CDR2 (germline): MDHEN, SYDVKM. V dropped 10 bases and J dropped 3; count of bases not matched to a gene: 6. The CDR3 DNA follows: TGTGCCATTGAAGGGACTAGCGGGATCTACGAGCAGTACTTC. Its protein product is CAIEGTSGIYEQYF.

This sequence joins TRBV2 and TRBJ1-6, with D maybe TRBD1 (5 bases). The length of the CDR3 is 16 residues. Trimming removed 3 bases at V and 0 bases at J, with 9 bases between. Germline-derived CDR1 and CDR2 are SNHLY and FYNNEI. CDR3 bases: TGTGCCAGCAGTGAGTCAGGGAGCTCCTATAATTCACCCCTCCACTTT. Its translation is CASSESGSSYNSPLHF.

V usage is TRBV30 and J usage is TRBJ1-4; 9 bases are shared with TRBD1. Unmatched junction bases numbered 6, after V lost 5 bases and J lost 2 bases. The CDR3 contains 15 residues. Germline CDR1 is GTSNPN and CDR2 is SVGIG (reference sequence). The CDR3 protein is CAWGTGTRTNEKLFF. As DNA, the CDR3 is TGTGCCTGGGGGACAGGGACGCGGACTAATGAAAAACTGTTTTTT.

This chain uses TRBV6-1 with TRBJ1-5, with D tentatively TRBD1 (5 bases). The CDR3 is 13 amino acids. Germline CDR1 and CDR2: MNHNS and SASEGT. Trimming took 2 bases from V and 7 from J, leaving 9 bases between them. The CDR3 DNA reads TGTGCCAGCAGTGAAACCAGGGCCCAGCCCCAGCATTTT. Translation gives CASSETRAQPQHF.

DNA of the CDR3: TGCGCCAGCAGCTTAGGGGGTTTCAGAACTATGGGATGGACCTTC. It codes for CASSLGGFRTMGWTF. The chain carries TRBV5-1 and TRBJ1-2; a possible D gene is TRBD1 (6 bases). Germline-derived CDR1 and CDR2 are SGHRS and YFSETQ. The ends were cut back, 2 bases at V and 14 bases at J, with 25 bases in the middle. This CDR3 spans 15 amino acids.

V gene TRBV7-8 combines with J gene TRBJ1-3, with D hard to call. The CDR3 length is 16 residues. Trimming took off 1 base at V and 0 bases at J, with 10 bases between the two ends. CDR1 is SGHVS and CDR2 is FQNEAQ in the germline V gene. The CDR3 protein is CASSLEGWNSGNTIYF. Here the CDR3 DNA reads TGTGCCAGCAGCTTAGAAGGCTGGAACTCTGGAAACACCATATATTTT.

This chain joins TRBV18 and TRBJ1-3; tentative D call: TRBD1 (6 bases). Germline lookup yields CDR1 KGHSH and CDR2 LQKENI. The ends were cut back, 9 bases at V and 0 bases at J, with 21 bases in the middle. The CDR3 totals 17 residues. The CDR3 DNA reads TGTGCCAGTTCCCGACAGGTGAATCAAGGCTCTGGAAACACCATATATTTT. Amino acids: CASSRQVNQGSGNTIYF.

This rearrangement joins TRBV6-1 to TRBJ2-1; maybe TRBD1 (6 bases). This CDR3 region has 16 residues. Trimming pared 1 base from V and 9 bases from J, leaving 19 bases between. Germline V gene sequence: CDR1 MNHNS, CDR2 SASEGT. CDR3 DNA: TGTGCCAGCAGTGAAGTGCCTGGGGGCTCGTTTGGTGAGCAGTTCTTC. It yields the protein CASSEVPGGSFGEQFF.

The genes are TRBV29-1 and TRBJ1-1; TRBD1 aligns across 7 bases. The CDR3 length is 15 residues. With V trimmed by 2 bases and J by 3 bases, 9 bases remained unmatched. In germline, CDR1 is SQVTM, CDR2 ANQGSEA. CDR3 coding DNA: TGCAGCGTTGAAACAGGGGCCCGGGGGTACACTGAAGCTTTCTTT. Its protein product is CSVETGARGYTEAFF.

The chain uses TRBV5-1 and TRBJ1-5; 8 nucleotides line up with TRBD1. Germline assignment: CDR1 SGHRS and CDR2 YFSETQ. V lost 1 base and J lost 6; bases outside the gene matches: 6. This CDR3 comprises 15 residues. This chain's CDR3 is CASSLSQGAGQPQHF. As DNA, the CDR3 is TGCGCCAGCAGCTTGAGTCAGGGGGCGGGTCAGCCCCAGCATTTT.

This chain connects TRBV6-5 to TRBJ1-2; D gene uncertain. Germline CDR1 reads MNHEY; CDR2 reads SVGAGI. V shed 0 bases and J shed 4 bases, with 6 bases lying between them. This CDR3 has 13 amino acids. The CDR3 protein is CASSYSAGYGYTF. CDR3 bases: TGTGCCAGCAGTTACTCTGCCGGCTATGGCTACACCTTC.

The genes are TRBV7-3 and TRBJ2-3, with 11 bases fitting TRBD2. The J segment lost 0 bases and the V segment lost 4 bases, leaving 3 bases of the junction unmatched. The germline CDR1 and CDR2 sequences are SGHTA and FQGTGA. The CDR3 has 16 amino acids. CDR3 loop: CASSSTSGASTDTQYF. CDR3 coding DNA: TGTGCCAGCAGCTCGACTAGCGGGGCGAGCACAGATACGCAGTATTTT.

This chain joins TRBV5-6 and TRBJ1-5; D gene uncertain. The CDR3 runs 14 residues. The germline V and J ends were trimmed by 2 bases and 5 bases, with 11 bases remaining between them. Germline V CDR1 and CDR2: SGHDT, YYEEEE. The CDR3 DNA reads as TGTGCCAGCAGCTTCTCTTTTGGGGATCAGCCCCAGCATTTT. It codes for CASSFSFGDQPQHF.

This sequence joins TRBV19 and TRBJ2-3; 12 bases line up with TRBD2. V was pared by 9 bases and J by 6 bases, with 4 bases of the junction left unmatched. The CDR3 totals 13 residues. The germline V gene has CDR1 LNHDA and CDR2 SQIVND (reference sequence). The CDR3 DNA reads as TGTGCCAGCGCTAGCGGGGGGGTGGATACGCAGTATTTT. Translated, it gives CASASGGVDTQYF.

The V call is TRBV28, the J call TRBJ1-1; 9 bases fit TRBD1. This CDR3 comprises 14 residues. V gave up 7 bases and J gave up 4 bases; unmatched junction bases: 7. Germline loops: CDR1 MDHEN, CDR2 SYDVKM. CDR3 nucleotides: TGTGCCAGCAAAAAGGGACAGGGAATCACTGAAGCTTTCTTT. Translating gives CASKKGQGITEAFF.

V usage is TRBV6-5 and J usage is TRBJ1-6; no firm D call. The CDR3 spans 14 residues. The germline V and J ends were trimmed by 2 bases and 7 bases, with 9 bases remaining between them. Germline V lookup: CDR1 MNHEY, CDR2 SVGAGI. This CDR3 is CASSYHGTNSPLHF. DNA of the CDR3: TGTGCCAGCAGTTACCACGGAACCAATTCACCCCTCCACTTT.

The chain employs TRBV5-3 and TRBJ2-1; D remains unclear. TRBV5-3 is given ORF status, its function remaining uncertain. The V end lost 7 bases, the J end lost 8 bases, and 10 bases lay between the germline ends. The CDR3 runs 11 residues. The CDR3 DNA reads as TGTGCCAGATGTACTCTTGATGAGCAGTTCTTC. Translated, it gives CARCTLDEQFF.

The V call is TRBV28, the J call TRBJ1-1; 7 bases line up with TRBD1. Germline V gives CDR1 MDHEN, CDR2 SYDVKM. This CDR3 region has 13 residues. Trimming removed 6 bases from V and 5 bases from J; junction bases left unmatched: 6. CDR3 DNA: TGTGCCAGCAGGCAGGGGGGTGCGACTGAAGCTTTCTTT. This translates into CASRQGGATEAFF.

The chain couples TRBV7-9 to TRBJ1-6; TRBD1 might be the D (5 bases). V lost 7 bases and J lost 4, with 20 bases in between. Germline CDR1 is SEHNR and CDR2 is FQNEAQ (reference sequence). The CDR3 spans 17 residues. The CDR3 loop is CASTVFRGDWYNSPLHF. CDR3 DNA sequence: TGTGCCAGCACCGTCTTTAGAGGGGACTGGTATAATTCACCCCTCCACTTT.

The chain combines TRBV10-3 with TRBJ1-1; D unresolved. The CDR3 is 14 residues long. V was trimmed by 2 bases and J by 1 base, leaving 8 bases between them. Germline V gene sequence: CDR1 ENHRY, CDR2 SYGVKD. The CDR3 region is CAISEGRGNTEAFF. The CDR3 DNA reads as TGTGCCATCAGTGAGGGCCGGGGGAACACTGAAGCTTTCTTT.

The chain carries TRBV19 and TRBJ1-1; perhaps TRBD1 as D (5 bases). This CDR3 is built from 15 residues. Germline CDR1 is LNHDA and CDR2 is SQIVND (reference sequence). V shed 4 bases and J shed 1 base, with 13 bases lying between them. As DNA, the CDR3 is TGTGCCAGTAGTACCAGCGGACACGGGAACACTGAAGCTTTCTTT. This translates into CASSTSGHGNTEAFF.

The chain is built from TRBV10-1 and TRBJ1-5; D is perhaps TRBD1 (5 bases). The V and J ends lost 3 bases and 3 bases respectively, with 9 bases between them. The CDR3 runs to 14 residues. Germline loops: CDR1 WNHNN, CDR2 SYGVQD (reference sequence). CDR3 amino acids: CASSESGTNQPQHF. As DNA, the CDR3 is TGCGCCAGCAGTGAATCGGGGACCAATCAGCCCCAGCATTTT.